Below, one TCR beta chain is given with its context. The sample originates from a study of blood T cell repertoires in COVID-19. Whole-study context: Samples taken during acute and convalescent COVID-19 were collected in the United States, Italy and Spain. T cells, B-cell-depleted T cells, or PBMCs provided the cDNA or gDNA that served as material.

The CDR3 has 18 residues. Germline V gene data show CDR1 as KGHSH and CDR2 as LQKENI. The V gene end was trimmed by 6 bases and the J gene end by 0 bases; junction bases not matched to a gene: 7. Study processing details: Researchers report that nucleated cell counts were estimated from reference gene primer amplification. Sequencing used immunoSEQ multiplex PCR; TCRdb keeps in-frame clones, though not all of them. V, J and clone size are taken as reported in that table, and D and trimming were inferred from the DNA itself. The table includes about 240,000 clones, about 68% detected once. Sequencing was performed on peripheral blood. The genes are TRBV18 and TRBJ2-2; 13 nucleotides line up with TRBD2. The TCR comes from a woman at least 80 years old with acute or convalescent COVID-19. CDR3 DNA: TGTGCCAGCTCCACCAGCGGGACTAGCGGGACGAACACCGGGGAGCTGTTTTTT. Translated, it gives CASSTSGTSGTNTGELFF.